A selection of T cell receptor beta chains follows, all from one sample in a study of blood T cell repertoires in COVID-19. Sequencing was performed with immunoSEQ multiplex PCR; in TCRdb, only in-frame clones are kept and a portion is missing. The sample carries tens of thousands of clones, 70% to 80% recorded once. Sequencing was carried out using peripheral blood. The receptors come from a man between 65 and 79 years old with acute or convalescent COVID-19. CDR3s include the opening cysteine and the closing phenylalanine or tryptophan. The D gene is left open where the match is weak. Clone size, where shown, is once, few, many, or a class for clones that have expanded.

v_gene	d_gene	abundance	j_gene	CDR3nt	CDR3aa
TRBV24-1	TRBD1	few	TRBJ1-5	TGTGCCACCAGTGACAAACAGGGGCGGCAGCCCCAGCATTTT	CATSDKQGRQPQHF
TRBV6-6	NA	NA	TRBJ1-2	TGTGCCAGCAGTTACGAGGGACTTGGTGGCTACACCTTC	CASSYEGLGGYTF
TRBV28	TRBD2	NA	TRBJ2-7	TGTGCCAGCAGAAGGACTAGCGGGAGAATCTACGAGCAGTACTTC	CASRRTSGRIYEQYF
TRBV10-1	NA	once	TRBJ2-1	TGCGCCAGCAGTGAGTCCAGCTCCTACAATGAGCAGTTCTTC	CASSESSSYNEQFF
TRBV18	TRBD2	NA	TRBJ2-2	TGTGCCAGCTCCCCCGCTAGCGGGAGCACCGGGGAGCTGTTTTTT	CASSPASGSTGELFF
TRBV7-2	NA	few	TRBJ2-7	TGTGCCAGCAGCTGGGGCTCCAGGCACGAGCAGTACTTC	CASSWGSRHEQYF
TRBV3-1/TRBV3-2	TRBD2	NA	TRBJ2-2	TGTGCCAGCAGCCAAGTAAGCGGGAGGGGCACCGGGGAGCTGTTTTTT	CASSQVSGRGTGELFF
TRBV5-1	TRBD2	NA	TRBJ2-7	TGCGCCAGCAGCTTGCAGCGGGAGGTCTACGAGCAGTACTTC	CASSLQREVYEQYF
TRBV28	NA	NA	TRBJ1-1	TGTGCCAGCAGTCGCCAGGACACTGAAGCTTTCTTT	CASSRQDTEAFF
TRBV11-2	TRBD2	NA	TRBJ2-7	TGTGCCAGCGGGCGACTAGCGGGAGGCTACGAGCAGTACTTC	CASGRLAGGYEQYF
TRBV10-3	NA	once	TRBJ2-5	TGTGCCATCAGCCTCGGGGAGACCCAGTACTTC	CAISLGETQYF
TRBV20-1	NA	NA	TRBJ2-7	TGCAGTGCTGGGACTGCAGAGCAGTACTTC	CSAGTAEQYF
TRBV6-1	NA	NA	TRBJ1-1	TGTGCCAGCAGCCGCGAGGCTGAAGCTTTCTTT	CASSREAEAFF
TRBV24-1	NA	NA	TRBJ1-1	TGTGCCACCAGTGATTTGGACTCCGTAGGAGCTTTCTTT	CATSDLDSVGAFF
TRBV21-1	NA	NA	TRBJ1-5	TGTGCCAGCAGCAAAAACACAGCCCATAGCAATCAGCCCCAGCATTTT	CASSKNTAHSNQPQHF
TRBV19	NA	NA	TRBJ2-5	TGTGCCAGTAGTACCTTTAACAGGGTTGACACCCAGTACTTC	CASSTFNRVDTQYF
TRBV4-2	NA	NA	TRBJ2-1	TGTGCCAGCAGCCAAGATCTGGTTACTACCTCCTACAATGAGCAGTTCTTC	CASSQDLVTTSYNEQFF
TRBV7-8	TRBD1	NA	TRBJ2-7	TGTGCCAGCAGCCGACCGGGGGGACAGGGGGACTACGAGCAGTACTTC	CASSRPGGQGDYEQYF
TRBV2	NA	NA	TRBJ1-2	TGTGCCAGCATGAGGGACTATGGCTACACCTTC	CASMRDYGYTF
TRBV28	NA	NA	TRBJ1-3	TGTGCCAGCAGTTCCCAGCCGGGTATAACCATATATTTT	CASSSQPGITIYF
TRBV7-9	TRBD1	once	TRBJ2-4	TGTGCCAGCAGCTTATCGAGGACAGGGGGCACCAAAAACATTCAGTACTTC	CASSLSRTGGTKNIQYF
TRBV14	NA	NA	TRBJ1-2	TGTGCCAGCAGCCCCTTGGGCTCACAGATACCAAGTGGCTACACCTTC	CASSPLGSQIPSGYTF
TRBV5-6	TRBD1	once	TRBJ2-5	TGTGCCAGCAGCTTTGGACAGGGGTACCAAGAGACCCAGTACTTC	CASSFGQGYQETQYF
TRBV19	TRBD1	NA	TRBJ2-2	TGTGCCAGTAGCGAAGAGACAGGGAAAATGGCCGGGGAGCTGTTTTTT	CASSEETGKMAGELFF
TRBV14	NA	few	TRBJ2-5	TGTGCCAGCAGCCAAGGCGCCTGGGCAGAGACCCAGTACTTC	CASSQGAWAETQYF
TRBV7-2	TRBD1	NA	TRBJ1-5	TGTGCCAGCAGCTTAGAAGGGGGCCTCAATCAGCCCCAGCATTTT	CASSLEGGLNQPQHF
TRBV18	TRBD1	NA	TRBJ1-5	TGTGCCAGCTCCTCATCCTATTCAGGGGGGCGAAGCAATCAGCCCCAGCATTTT	CASSSSYSGGRSNQPQHF
TRBV24-1	NA	NA	TRBJ2-6	TGTGCCACCAGTGACGGTCTAATGGGGGCCAACGTCCTGACTTTC	CATSDGLMGANVLTF
TRBV6-5	TRBD1	NA	TRBJ2-5	TGTGCCAGCAAAAGATTAGGGGGCGAGACCCAGTACTTC	CASKRLGGETQYF
TRBV24-1	TRBD1	NA	TRBJ2-2	TGTGCCACCGAGGGGGCGCGTACCGGGGAGCTGTTTTTT	CATEGARTGELFF
TRBV28	NA	NA	TRBJ2-7	TGTGCCAGCACTATTGGGGCTGGGGGCAGCTACGAGCAGTACTTC	CASTIGAGGSYEQYF
TRBV7-3	NA	NA	TRBJ2-3	TGTGCCAGCAGCTTACTAGCACACACAGATACGCAGTATTTT	CASSLLAHTDTQYF
TRBV7-8	NA	NA	TRBJ1-2	TGTGCCAGCAGCCCCACGGGATTATATGGCTACACCTTC	CASSPTGLYGYTF
TRBV4-2	TRBD2	NA	TRBJ2-6	TGTGCCAGCAGCCAAGGACTAGCGGGAGCCGGGGCCAACGTCCTGACTTTC	CASSQGLAGAGANVLTF
TRBV3-1/TRBV3-2	TRBD2	NA	TRBJ2-5	TGTGCCAGCAGCCAAACTAGCGGGGCCTTCGAGACCCAGTACTTC	CASSQTSGAFETQYF
TRBV18	NA	NA	TRBJ2-7	TGTGCCAGCTCACCAGGCGCGGAGAGCTACGAGCAGTACTTC	CASSPGAESYEQYF
TRBV5-1	NA	NA	TRBJ2-5	TGCGCCAGCAGCTTGGCATTAGCGGCCCAAGAGACCCAGTACTTC	CASSLALAAQETQYF
TRBV18	TRBD1	NA	TRBJ1-4	TGTGCCAGCTCGGGACAGGGGGCGAACGAAAAACTGTTTTTT	CASSGQGANEKLFF
TRBV28	TRBD1	NA	TRBJ1-5	TGTGCCAGCAGCGGGACAGGGGGCGGTCAGCCCCAGCATTTT	CASSGTGGGQPQHF
TRBV28	TRBD1	NA	TRBJ2-3	TGTGCCAGCAGCCCCTATCGACAGGGAAGAACAGATACGCAGTATTTT	CASSPYRQGRTDTQYF
TRBV7-2	TRBD2	NA	TRBJ2-1	TGTGCCAGCAGCGCAAGCGGGAGGGCCGTTGAGCAGTTCTTC	CASSASGRAVEQFF
TRBV28	TRBD1	NA	TRBJ1-5	TGTGCCAGCAATACTCCGACCGGGACAGGGGGCACCGGTCAGCCCCAGCATTTT	CASNTPTGTGGTGQPQHF
TRBV3-1/TRBV3-2	TRBD1	NA	TRBJ2-1	TGTGCCAGCAGCCCCGACAGGGTCTCCTACAATGAGCAGTTCTTC	CASSPDRVSYNEQFF
TRBV11-2	TRBD1	NA	TRBJ1-1	TGTGCCAGCAGCACCGTAAGGGGACAGTTGATCCCTGAAGCTTTCTTT	CASSTVRGQLIPEAFF
TRBV25-1	TRBD2	NA	TRBJ2-7	TGTGCCAGCAGTGAGGGACTAACCGACGAGCAGTACTTC	CASSEGLTDEQYF
TRBV9	TRBD1	NA	TRBJ2-7	TGTGCCAGCAGCCCCGGGACAGAAACCTACGAGCAGTACTTC	CASSPGTETYEQYF
TRBV10-2	NA	NA	TRBJ1-5	TGCGCCAGCAGTGACAGGGGTAGCAATCAGCCCCAGCATTTT	CASSDRGSNQPQHF
TRBV9	NA	NA	TRBJ2-2	TGTGCCAGCAGCGTAAGCCGGAACACCGGGGAGCTGTTTTTT	CASSVSRNTGELFF
TRBV4-1	TRBD1	NA	TRBJ2-7	TGCGCCAGCAGCCGACACTCCGGGACAGGGCCCTACGAGCAGTACTTC	CASSRHSGTGPYEQYF
TRBV27	TRBD1	few	TRBJ1-2	TGTGCCAGCAGTGATAAGGGGGCCCTCTTGGGAGTTAACTATGGCTACACCTTC	CASSDKGALLGVNYGYTF
TRBV10-1	TRBD1	few	TRBJ2-7	TGCGCCAGCAGCTACGGGACAGGGACCTACGAGCAGTACTTC	CASSYGTGTYEQYF
TRBV6-5	NA	NA	TRBJ1-1	TGTGCCAGCAGTTCCACAGGGAGTGAAGCTTTCTTT	CASSSTGSEAFF
TRBV7-9	NA	NA	TRBJ2-4	TGTGCCAGCAGCTTTAGCGTTTCCAAAAACATTCAGTACTTC	CASSFSVSKNIQYF
TRBV20-1	NA	once	TRBJ1-2	TGCAGTGCTAGTACAGGGATCATCTATGGCTACACCTTC	CSASTGIIYGYTF
TRBV4-3	NA	NA	TRBJ1-6	TGCGCCAGCAGCCAAGGCGGGGGGCGTTATAATTCACCCCTCCACTTT	CASSQGGGRYNSPLHF
TRBV5-1	NA	NA	TRBJ1-6	TGCGCCAGCAGCGGCGCGGTAGACAATTCACCCCTCCACTTT	CASSGAVDNSPLHF
TRBV5-6	NA	NA	TRBJ1-3	TGTGCCAGCAGCCCGGACTTTTCGAGCTCTGGAAACACCATATATTTT	CASSPDFSSSGNTIYF
TRBV10-3	TRBD1	once	TRBJ2-7	TGTGCCTCCCAGACAGGGTCCTACGAGCAGTACTTC	CASQTGSYEQYF